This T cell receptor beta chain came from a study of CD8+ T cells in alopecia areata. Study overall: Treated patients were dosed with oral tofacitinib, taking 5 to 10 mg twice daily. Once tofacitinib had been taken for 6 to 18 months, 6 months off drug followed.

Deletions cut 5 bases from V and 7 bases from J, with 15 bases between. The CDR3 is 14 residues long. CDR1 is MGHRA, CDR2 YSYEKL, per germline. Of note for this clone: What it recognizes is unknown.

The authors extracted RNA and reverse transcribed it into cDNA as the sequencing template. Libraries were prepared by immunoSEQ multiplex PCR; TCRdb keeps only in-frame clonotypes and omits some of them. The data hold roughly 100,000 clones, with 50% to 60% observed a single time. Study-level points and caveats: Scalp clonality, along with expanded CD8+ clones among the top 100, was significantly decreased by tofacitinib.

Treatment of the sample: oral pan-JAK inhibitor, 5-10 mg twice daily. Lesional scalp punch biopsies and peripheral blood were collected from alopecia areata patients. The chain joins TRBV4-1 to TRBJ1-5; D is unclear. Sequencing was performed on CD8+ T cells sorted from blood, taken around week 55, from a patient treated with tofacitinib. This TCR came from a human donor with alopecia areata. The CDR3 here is CASSGKGGGQPQHF. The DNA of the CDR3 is TGCGCCAGCAGCGGAAAGGGTGGTGGCCAGCCCCAGCATTTT.